The T cell receptor beta chain under discussion was sequenced for a study of response to subunit inactivated influenza vaccine. The CDR3 runs 13 residues. TCRdb itself ran the RT-PCR reads through MiXCR, one entry per CDR3 protein. Seen here are about 530,000 distinct CDR3 sequences, 10% to 15% observed once, and the top ten hold around 13%. The chain links TRBV12-1 to TRBJ2-1; the D call in the table, TRBD2, was not verified against the DNA. TRBV12-1 is flagged as a pseudogene. The TCR originated in a man aged 45 to 65 who received an inactivated influenza vaccine. Sequencing was performed on PBMCs from blood, taken about 6 weeks after vaccination. In DNA, the CDR3 is TGTGCCAGCAGTTTCTCGGTAGTCGGTGAGCAGTTCTTC. Translated, it gives CASSFSVVGEQFF.